These T cell receptor beta chains were read from a single sample in a study of cytomegalovirus exposure and HLA in healthy donors. Sequencing used immunoSEQ multiplex PCR; TCRdb keeps in-frame clones, though not all of them. Among about 130,000 clones listed, around four fifths were seen once. Sequenced input: PBMCs. Receptor source: a woman in her thirties or forties in good health and CMV-seronegative. Both conserved end residues are part of each CDR3. A D gene is named only where the DNA matches it firmly. Size is stated for part of the rows, as once, few or many counts, or as a class when the clone is expanded.

j_call: TRBJ1-5
d_call: TRBD1
clone_size: -
v_call: TRBV29-1
cdr3_aa: CSVTTGVAQPQHF

j_call: TRBJ1-2
d_call: TRBD1
clone_size: -
v_call: TRBV30
cdr3_aa: CAWSPGTGGSYGYTF

j_call: TRBJ2-5
d_call: TRBD2
clone_size: -
v_call: TRBV7-9
cdr3_aa: CASSSKVGGGNQETQYF

j_call: TRBJ1-1
d_call: -
clone_size: -
v_call: TRBV10-1
cdr3_aa: CASSESPGSTEAFF

j_call: TRBJ1-6
d_call: TRBD1
clone_size: -
v_call: TRBV7-8
cdr3_aa: CASSLDRGATSSPLHF

j_call: TRBJ1-5
d_call: -
clone_size: -
v_call: TRBV6-6
cdr3_aa: CASSGDLNSNQPQHF

j_call: TRBJ2-1
d_call: TRBD2
clone_size: -
v_call: TRBV18
cdr3_aa: CASSLHSSGDYNEQFF

j_call: TRBJ1-4
d_call: -
clone_size: -
v_call: TRBV6-5
cdr3_aa: CASSSLQGREKLFF

j_call: TRBJ1-5
d_call: TRBD1
clone_size: -
v_call: TRBV6-5
cdr3_aa: CASSIRDSNQPQHF

j_call: TRBJ1-1
d_call: -
clone_size: -
v_call: TRBV4-2
cdr3_aa: CASSPNGHLNTEAFF

j_call: TRBJ1-2
d_call: -
clone_size: -
v_call: TRBV6-5
cdr3_aa: CASSYSIGLEGGGYTF

j_call: TRBJ1-2
d_call: -
clone_size: -
v_call: TRBV30
cdr3_aa: CAWKRRDVSEGGYTF

j_call: TRBJ1-1
d_call: -
clone_size: few
v_call: TRBV6-5
cdr3_aa: CASSYSSRREAFF

j_call: TRBJ1-6
d_call: TRBD1
clone_size: -
v_call: TRBV13
cdr3_aa: CASSLDRDRYNSPLHF

j_call: TRBJ2-7
d_call: TRBD2
clone_size: -
v_call: TRBV5-1
cdr3_aa: CASSQTRLAGGPNEQYF

j_call: TRBJ1-1
d_call: TRBD1
clone_size: -
v_call: TRBV6-5
cdr3_aa: CASSSTGDTEAFF

j_call: TRBJ1-1
d_call: -
clone_size: -
v_call: TRBV7-3
cdr3_aa: CASRFSRNTEAFF

j_call: -
d_call: -
clone_size: -
v_call: TRBV30
cdr3_aa: CAWSVAGRHEQYF

j_call: TRBJ1-2
d_call: TRBD1
clone_size: -
v_call: TRBV5-1
cdr3_aa: CASSSGQGLNYGYTF

j_call: TRBJ2-3
d_call: TRBD2
clone_size: -
v_call: TRBV13
cdr3_aa: CASSPPGLATDTQYF

j_call: TRBJ1-2
d_call: -
clone_size: -
v_call: TRBV6-1
cdr3_aa: CASGRDFSYGYTF

j_call: TRBJ1-4
d_call: -
clone_size: -
v_call: TRBV27
cdr3_aa: CASSFHGAPNEKLFF

j_call: TRBJ2-7
d_call: -
clone_size: -
v_call: TRBV11-2
cdr3_aa: CASSLDLRNEQYF

j_call: TRBJ2-7
d_call: -
clone_size: -
v_call: TRBV6-5
cdr3_aa: CASSGQYSSYEQYF

j_call: TRBJ1-4
d_call: -
clone_size: -
v_call: TRBV19
cdr3_aa: CASVDQGADEKLFF

j_call: TRBJ1-3
d_call: -
clone_size: -
v_call: TRBV7-9
cdr3_aa: CASSPQRNGNTIYF

j_call: TRBJ1-2
d_call: -
clone_size: -
v_call: TRBV30
cdr3_aa: CAWNRGASTSYGYTF

j_call: TRBJ2-5
d_call: TRBD2
clone_size: -
v_call: TRBV27
cdr3_aa: CASRPVTSGGAETQYF

j_call: TRBJ1-2
d_call: TRBD1
clone_size: -
v_call: TRBV7-9
cdr3_aa: CSSSRQQDRGGYTF

j_call: TRBJ2-7
d_call: TRBD1
clone_size: few
v_call: TRBV2
cdr3_aa: CANKKGTVDYEQYF

j_call: TRBJ1-6
d_call: -
clone_size: -
v_call: TRBV5-6
cdr3_aa: CASSLRGTLSSYNSPLHF

j_call: TRBJ2-2
d_call: TRBD2
clone_size: -
v_call: TRBV19
cdr3_aa: CASSMGTSNTGELFF

j_call: TRBJ2-2
d_call: -
clone_size: -
v_call: TRBV30
cdr3_aa: CAWTWGVTSNTGELFF

j_call: TRBJ2-3
d_call: TRBD2
clone_size: few
v_call: TRBV5-4
cdr3_aa: CASSPLAVTDTQYF

j_call: TRBJ1-3
d_call: TRBD1
clone_size: few
v_call: TRBV6-1
cdr3_aa: CASTGDRDAGNTIYF

j_call: TRBJ1-4
d_call: -
clone_size: -
v_call: TRBV5-1
cdr3_aa: CASSEGVINEKLFF

j_call: TRBJ1-4
d_call: -
clone_size: -
v_call: TRBV6-5
cdr3_aa: CASSYSLGASNEKLFF

j_call: TRBJ1-2
d_call: -
clone_size: -
v_call: TRBV7-9
cdr3_aa: CASSLPGEDYGYTF

j_call: TRBJ2-7
d_call: TRBD2
clone_size: few
v_call: TRBV4-3
cdr3_aa: CASSSLAGDSYEQYF

j_call: TRBJ1-1
d_call: -
clone_size: -
v_call: TRBV6-5
cdr3_aa: CASSYAFQTQTFF

j_call: TRBJ2-3
d_call: -
clone_size: -
v_call: TRBV5-6
cdr3_aa: CASSATPVSTDTQYF

j_call: TRBJ2-3
d_call: TRBD2
clone_size: few
v_call: TRBV5-6
cdr3_aa: CASSQTSGARTDTQYF

j_call: TRBJ1-1
d_call: TRBD1
clone_size: -
v_call: TRBV14
cdr3_aa: CASSQDLWAGGYLENTEAFF

j_call: TRBJ2-3
d_call: TRBD1
clone_size: -
v_call: TRBV29-1
cdr3_aa: CSVGSPGQVGPPDTQYF

j_call: TRBJ1-1
d_call: -
clone_size: -
v_call: TRBV9
cdr3_aa: CASSVDIVMNTEAFF

j_call: TRBJ2-6
d_call: -
clone_size: -
v_call: TRBV2
cdr3_aa: CASWGTSGANVLTF

j_call: TRBJ2-5
d_call: TRBD1
clone_size: once
v_call: TRBV10-3
cdr3_aa: CAISEDRATQYF

j_call: TRBJ1-1
d_call: -
clone_size: -
v_call: TRBV6-6
cdr3_aa: CASRDGMNTEAFF

j_call: TRBJ2-1
d_call: TRBD2
clone_size: -
v_call: TRBV5-6
cdr3_aa: CASRATNRGGYNEQFF

j_call: TRBJ1-4
d_call: -
clone_size: -
v_call: TRBV27
cdr3_aa: CASSLLRERAEKLFF

j_call: TRBJ2-3
d_call: TRBD2
clone_size: -
v_call: TRBV15
cdr3_aa: CATSNYGGARTDTQYF

j_call: TRBJ2-2
d_call: TRBD2
clone_size: -
v_call: TRBV11-3
cdr3_aa: CASSPESGLAGGNTGELFF